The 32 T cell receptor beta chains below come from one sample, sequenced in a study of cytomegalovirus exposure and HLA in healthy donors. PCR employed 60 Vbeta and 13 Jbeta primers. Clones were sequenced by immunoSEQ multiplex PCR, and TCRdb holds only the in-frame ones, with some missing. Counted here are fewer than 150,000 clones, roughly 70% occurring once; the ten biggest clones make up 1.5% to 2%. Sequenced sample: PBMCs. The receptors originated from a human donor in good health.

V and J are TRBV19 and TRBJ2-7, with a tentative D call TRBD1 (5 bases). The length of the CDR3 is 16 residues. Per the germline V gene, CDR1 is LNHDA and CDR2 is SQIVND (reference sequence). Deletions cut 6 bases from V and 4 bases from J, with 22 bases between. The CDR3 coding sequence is TGTGCCAGTAGCCCGGTGGGCTCTCTAGGGGCTTACGAGCAGTACTTC. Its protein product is CASSPVGSLGAYEQYF.

Here the CDR3 reads CASSSSGTSRGANVLTF. CDR3 in DNA: TGCGCCAGCAGCTCATCTGGGACTTCCCGAGGGGCCAACGTCCTGACTTTC. The genes are TRBV5-1 and TRBJ2-6; tentative D call: TRBD2 (6 bases). V lost 3 bases to trimming and J lost 4 bases, with 17 bases between them. The CDR3 has 17 residues. Germline V gene lookup returns CDR1 SGHRS and CDR2 YFSETQ.

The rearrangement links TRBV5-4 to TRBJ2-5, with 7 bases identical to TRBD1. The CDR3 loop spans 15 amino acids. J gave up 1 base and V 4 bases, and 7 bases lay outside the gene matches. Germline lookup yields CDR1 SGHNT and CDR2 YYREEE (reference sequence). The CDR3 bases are TGTGCCAGCAGCCCACGGGACAGACTCCAAGAGACCCAGTACTTC. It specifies CASSPRDRLQETQYF.

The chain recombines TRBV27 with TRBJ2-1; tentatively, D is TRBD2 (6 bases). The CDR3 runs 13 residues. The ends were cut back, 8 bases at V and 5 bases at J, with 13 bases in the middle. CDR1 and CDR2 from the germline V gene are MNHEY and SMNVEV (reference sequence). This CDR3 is CASVGGPDNEQFF. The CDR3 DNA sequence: TGTGCCAGCGTCGGAGGGCCGGACAATGAGCAGTTCTTC.

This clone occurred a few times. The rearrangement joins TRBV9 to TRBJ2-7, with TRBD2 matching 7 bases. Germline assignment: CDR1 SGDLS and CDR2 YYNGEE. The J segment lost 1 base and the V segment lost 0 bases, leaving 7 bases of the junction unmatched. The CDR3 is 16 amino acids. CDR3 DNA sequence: TGTGCCAGCAGCGTAGCTTCGACTAGCCGATCCTACGAGCAGTACTTC. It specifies CASSVASTSRSYEQYF.

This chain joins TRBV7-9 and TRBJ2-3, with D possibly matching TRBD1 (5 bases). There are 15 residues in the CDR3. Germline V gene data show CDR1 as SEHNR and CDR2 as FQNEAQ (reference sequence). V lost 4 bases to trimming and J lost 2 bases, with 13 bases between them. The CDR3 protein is CASSSWGRITDTQYF. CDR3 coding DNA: TGTGCCAGCAGCTCTTGGGGCCGAATCACAGATACGCAGTATTTT.

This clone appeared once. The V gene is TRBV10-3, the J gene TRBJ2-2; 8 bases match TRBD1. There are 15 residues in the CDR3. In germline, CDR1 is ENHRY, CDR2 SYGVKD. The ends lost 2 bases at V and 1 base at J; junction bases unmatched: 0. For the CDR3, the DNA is TGTGCCATCAGTGAGGGACAGGGGAACACCGGGGAGCTGTTTTTT. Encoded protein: CAISEGQGNTGELFF.

The chain's CDR3 is CASSLRGAASYEQYF. The CDR3 bases are TGTGCCAGCAGTTTGCGGGGCGCTGCTTCCTACGAGCAGTACTTC. The rearrangement uses TRBV27 and TRBJ2-7; TRBD2 is a possible D gene (6 bases). The CDR3 consists of 15 residues. Germline CDR1 reads MNHEY; CDR2 reads SMNVEV (reference sequence). The V gene lost 3 bases and the J gene lost 1 base, with 13 bases spanning the gap.

The CDR3 protein is CASSPTGGGETQYF. The CDR3 nucleotides read TGTGCCAGCTCACCGACAGGGGGAGGAGAGACCCAGTACTTC. This chain links TRBV18 with TRBJ2-5; 9 positions agree with TRBD1. The CDR3 has 14 residues. V gave up 3 bases and J gave up 4 bases; unmatched junction bases: 3. CDR1 KGHSH and CDR2 LQKENI come from the germline V gene.

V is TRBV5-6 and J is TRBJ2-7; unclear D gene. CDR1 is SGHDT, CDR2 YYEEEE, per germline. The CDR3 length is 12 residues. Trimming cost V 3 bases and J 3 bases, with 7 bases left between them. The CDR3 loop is CASSWASYEQYF. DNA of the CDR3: TGTGCCAGCAGCTGGGCGAGCTACGAGCAGTACTTC.

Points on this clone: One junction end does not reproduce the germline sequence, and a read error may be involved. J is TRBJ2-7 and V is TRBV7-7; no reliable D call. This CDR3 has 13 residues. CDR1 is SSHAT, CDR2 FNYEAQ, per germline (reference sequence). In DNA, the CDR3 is TGTGCTAGCAGCTTAGAAGTAGCCTACGAGCAGTACTTC. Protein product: CASSLEVAYEQYF.

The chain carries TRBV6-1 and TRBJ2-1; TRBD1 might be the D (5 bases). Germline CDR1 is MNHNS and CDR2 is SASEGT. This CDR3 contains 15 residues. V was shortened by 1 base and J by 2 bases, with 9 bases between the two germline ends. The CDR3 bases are TGTGCCAGCAGTGAAGGAAGGGGTACCTACAATGAGCAGTTCTTC. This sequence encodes CASSEGRGTYNEQFF.

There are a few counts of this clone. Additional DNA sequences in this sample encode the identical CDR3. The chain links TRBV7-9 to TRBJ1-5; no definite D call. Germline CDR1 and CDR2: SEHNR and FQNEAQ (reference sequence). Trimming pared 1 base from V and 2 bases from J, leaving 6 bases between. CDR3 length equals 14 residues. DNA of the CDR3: TGTGCCAGCAGCTTAGGGCAGGGCAATCAGCCCCAGCATTTT. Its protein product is CASSLGQGNQPQHF. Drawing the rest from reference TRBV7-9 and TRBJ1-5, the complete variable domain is DTGVSQNPRHKITKRGQNVTFRCDPISEHNRLYWYRQTLGQGPEFLTYFQNEAQLEKSRLLSDRFSAERPKGSFSTLEIQRTEQGDSAMYLCASSLGQGNQPQHFGDGTRLSIL.

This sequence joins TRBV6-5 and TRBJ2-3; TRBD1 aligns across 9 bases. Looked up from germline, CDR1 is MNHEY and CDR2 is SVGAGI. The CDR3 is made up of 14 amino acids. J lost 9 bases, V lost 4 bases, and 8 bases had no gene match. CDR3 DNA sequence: TGTGCCAGCAGTTTGGACAGGGGTACCATAACGCAGTATTTT. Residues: CASSLDRGTITQYF.

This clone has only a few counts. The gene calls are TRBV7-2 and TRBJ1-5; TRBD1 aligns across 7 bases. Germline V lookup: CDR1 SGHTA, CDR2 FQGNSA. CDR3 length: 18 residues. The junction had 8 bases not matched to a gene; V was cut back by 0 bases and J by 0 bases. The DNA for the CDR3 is TGTGCCAGCAGCTTAGCGGGGTGGGACAGCTATAGCAATCAGCCCCAGCATTTT. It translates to CASSLAGWDSYSNQPQHF.

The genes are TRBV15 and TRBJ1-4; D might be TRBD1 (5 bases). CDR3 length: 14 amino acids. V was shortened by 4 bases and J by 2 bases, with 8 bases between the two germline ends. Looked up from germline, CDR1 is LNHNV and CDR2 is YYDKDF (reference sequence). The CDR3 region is CATSTGFTNEKLFF. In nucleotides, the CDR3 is TGTGCCACCAGCACAGGGTTTACTAATGAAAAACTGTTTTTT. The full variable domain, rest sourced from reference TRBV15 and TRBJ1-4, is DAMVIQNPRYQVTQFGKPVTLSCSQTLNHNVMYWYQQKSSQAPKLLFHYYDKDFNNEADTPDNFQSRRPNTSFCFLDIRSPGLGDTAMYLCATSTGFTNEKLFFGSGTQLSVL.

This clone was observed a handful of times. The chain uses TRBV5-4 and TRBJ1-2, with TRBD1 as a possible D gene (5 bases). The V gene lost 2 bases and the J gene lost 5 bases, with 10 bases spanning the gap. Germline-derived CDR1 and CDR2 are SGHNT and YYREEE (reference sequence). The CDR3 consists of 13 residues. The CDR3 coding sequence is TGTGCCAGCAGCTTCCTGGGGCAGTATGGCTACACCTTC. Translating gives CASSFLGQYGYTF.

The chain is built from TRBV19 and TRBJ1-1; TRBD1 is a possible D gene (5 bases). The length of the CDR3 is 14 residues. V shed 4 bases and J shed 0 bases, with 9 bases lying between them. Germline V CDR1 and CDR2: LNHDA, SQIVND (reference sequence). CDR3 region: CASSKRTLNTEAFF. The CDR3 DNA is TGTGCCAGTAGTAAACGGACACTGAACACTGAAGCTTTCTTT.

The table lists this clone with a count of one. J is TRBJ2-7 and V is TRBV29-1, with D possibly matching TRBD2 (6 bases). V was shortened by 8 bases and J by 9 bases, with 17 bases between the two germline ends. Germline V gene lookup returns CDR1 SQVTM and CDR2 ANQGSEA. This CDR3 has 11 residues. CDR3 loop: CSILGGDGQYF. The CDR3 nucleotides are TGCAGCATACTCGGAGGGGACGGGCAGTACTTC.

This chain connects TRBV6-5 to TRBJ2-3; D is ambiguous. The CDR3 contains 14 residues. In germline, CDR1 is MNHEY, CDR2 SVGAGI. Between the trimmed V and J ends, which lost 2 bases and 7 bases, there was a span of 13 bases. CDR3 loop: CASSYGLDQNTQYF. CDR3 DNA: TGTGCCAGCAGTTACGGTCTAGATCAAAATACGCAGTATTTT.

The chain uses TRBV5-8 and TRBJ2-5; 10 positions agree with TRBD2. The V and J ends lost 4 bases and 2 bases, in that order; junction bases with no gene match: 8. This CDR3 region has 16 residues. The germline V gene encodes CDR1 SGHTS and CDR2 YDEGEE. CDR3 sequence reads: CASSLASSGGQETQYF. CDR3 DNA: TGTGCCAGCAGCCTAGCCTCTAGCGGGGGACAAGAGACCCAGTACTTC.

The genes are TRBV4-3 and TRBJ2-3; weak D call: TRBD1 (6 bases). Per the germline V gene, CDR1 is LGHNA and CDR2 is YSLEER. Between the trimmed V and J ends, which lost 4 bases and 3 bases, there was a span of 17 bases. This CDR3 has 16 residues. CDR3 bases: TGCGCCAGCAGCCTAAAGGGTGTTACAGGGACAGATACGCAGTATTTT. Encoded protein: CASSLKGVTGTDTQYF.

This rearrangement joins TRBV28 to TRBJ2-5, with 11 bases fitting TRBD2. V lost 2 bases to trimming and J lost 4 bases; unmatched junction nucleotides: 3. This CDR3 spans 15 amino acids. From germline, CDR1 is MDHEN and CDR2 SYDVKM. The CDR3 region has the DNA TGTGCCAGCAGTTTAAGTCTAGCGGGAGGAGAGACCCAGTACTTC. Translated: CASSLSLAGGETQYF.

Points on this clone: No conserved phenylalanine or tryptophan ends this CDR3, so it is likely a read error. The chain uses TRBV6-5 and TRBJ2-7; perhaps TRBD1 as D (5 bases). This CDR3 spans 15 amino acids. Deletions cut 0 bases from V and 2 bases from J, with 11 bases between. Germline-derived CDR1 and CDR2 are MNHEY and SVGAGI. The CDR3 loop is CASSYSRGLPYEQYL. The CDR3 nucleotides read TGTGCCAGCAGTTACTCAAGGGGTCTACCCTACGAGCAGTACCTC.

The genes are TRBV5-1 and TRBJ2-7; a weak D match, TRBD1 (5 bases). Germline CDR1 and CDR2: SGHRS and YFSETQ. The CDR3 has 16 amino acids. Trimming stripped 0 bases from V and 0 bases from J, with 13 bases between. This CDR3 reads CASSLGPGKNSYEQYF. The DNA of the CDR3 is TGCGCCAGCAGCTTGGGTCCAGGGAAGAACTCCTACGAGCAGTACTTC.

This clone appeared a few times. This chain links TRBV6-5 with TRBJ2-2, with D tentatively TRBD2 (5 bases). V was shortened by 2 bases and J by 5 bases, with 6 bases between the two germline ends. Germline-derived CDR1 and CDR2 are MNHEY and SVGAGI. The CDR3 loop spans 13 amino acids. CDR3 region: CASSYGETGELFF. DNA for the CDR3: TGTGCCAGCAGTTACGGGGAGACCGGGGAGCTGTTTTTT.

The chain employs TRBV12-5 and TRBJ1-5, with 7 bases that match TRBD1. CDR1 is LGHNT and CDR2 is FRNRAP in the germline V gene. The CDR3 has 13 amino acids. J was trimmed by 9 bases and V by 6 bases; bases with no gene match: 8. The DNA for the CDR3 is TGTGCTAGTGGCCCTACAGGGGTAGGGCCCCAGCATTTT. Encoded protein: CASGPTGVGPQHF.

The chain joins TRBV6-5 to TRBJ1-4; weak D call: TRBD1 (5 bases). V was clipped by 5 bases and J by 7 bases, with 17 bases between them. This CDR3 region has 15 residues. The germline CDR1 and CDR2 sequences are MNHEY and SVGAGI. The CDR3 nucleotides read TGTGCCAGCAGTACCCCGGGAGGGGCGAGTGAAAAACTGTTTTTT. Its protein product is CASSTPGGASEKLFF.

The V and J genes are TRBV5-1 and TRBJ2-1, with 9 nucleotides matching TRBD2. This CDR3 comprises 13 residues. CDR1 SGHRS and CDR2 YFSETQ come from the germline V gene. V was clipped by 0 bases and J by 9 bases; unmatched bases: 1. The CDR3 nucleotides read TGCGCCAGCAGCTTGGCTAGCGGGATTGAGCAGTTCTTC. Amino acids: CASSLASGIEQFF.

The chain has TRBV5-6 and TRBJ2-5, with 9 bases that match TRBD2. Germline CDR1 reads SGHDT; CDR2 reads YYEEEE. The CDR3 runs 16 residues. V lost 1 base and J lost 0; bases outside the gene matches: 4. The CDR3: CASSLLAGPYQETQYF. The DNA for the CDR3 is TGTGCCAGCAGCTTGCTAGCGGGACCGTACCAAGAGACCCAGTACTTC.

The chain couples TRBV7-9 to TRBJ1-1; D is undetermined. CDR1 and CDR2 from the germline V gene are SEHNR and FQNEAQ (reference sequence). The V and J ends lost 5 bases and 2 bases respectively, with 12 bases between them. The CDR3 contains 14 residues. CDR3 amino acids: CASSHPGSNTEAFF. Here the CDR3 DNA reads TGTGCCAGCAGCCACCCGGGGAGTAACACTGAAGCTTTCTTT.

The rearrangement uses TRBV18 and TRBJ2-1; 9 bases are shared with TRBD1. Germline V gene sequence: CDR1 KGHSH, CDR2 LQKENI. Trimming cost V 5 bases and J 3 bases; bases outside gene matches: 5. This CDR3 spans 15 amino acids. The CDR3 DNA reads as TGTGCCAGCTCAATGGGACAGGGAGGCTACAATGAGCAGTTCTTC. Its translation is CASSMGQGGYNEQFF.